This T cell receptor beta chain derives from a study of type 1 regulatory T cells. Study-level information: This in vitro CD4 product, T-allo10, is enriched for Tr1 cells and alloantigen-specific. Broader study findings: Compared with non-type 1 regulatory T cells, type 1 regulatory T cells showed a more restricted TCR repertoire.

The CDR3 extends over 15 amino acids. Germline CDR1 reads MDHEN; CDR2 reads SYDVKM. The junction had 8 bases not matched to a gene; V was cut back by 6 bases and J by 1 base. Turning to this clonotype: Its antigen remains unknown.

TCRdb ran MiXCR on the reads and lists one entry per CDR3 protein. The table includes approximately 77,000 distinct CDR3 sequences, about a fifth detected once. The sample taken for sequencing was cultured type 1 regulatory T (Tr1) cells, either the whole culture or a sorted fraction (not recorded which). This receptor was taken from a human donor in good health. The chain carries TRBV28 and TRBJ2-7; TRBD2 matches 8 bases. CDR3 coding DNA: TGTGCCAGCAGCCTAACCTCTAGCGGGTCCTACGAGCAGTACTTC. The encoded protein is CASSLTSSGSYEQYF. Filled out from reference TRBV28 and TRBJ2-7, the complete variable domain reads DVKVTQSSRYLVKRTGEKVFLECVQDMDHENMFWYRQDPGLGLRLIYFSYDVKMKEKGDIPEGYSVSREKKERFSLILESASTNQTSMYLCASSLTSSGSYEQYFGPGTRLTVT.